The present T cell receptor beta chain was sequenced within a study of blood T cell repertoires in COVID-19. Produced via immunoSEQ multiplex PCR; TCRdb's table is partial and in-frame only. Of fewer than 140,000 clones listed, 65% to 75% are singletons. CDR1 is SGHRS, CDR2 YFSETQ, per germline. V lost 2 bases and J 3 bases, leaving 14 bases between the germline ends. The CDR3 sequence is 15 residues long. This clone was seen a few times. V usage is TRBV5-1 and J usage is TRBJ1-2, with D tentatively TRBD1 (6 bases). The sequencing sample was made of peripheral blood. The origin of this receptor is a human donor with acute or convalescent COVID-19. The donor label of this sample is uncertain. Here the CDR3 reads CASSFGGQVDYGYTF. As DNA, the CDR3 is TGCGCCAGCAGCTTTGGGGGCCAGGTCGACTATGGCTACACCTTC. Combining the CDR3 with reference TRBV5-1 and TRBJ1-2 gives the whole variable domain KAGVTQTPRYLIKTRGQQVTLSCSPISGHRSVSWYQQTPGQGLQFLFEYFSETQRNKGNFPGRFSGRQFSNSRSEMNVSTLELGDSALYLCASSFGGQVDYGYTFGSGTRLTVV.